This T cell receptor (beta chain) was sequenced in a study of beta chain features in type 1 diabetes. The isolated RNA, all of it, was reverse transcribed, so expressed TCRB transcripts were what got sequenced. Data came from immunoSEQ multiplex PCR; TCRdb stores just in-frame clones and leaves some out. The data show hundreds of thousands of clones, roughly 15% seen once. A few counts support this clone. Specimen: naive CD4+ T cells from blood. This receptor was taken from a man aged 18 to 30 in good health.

The CDR3 DNA reads as TGTGCCAGCAGTGGAGGGACAGGGAAAACTGAAGCTTTCTTT. Its translation is CASSGGTGKTEAFF. The chain couples TRBV28 to TRBJ1-1; 9 bases are shared with TRBD1. This CDR3 has 14 amino acids. V was pared by 5 bases and J by 5 bases, with 6 bases of the junction left unmatched. CDR1 is MDHEN, CDR2 SYDVKM, per germline.